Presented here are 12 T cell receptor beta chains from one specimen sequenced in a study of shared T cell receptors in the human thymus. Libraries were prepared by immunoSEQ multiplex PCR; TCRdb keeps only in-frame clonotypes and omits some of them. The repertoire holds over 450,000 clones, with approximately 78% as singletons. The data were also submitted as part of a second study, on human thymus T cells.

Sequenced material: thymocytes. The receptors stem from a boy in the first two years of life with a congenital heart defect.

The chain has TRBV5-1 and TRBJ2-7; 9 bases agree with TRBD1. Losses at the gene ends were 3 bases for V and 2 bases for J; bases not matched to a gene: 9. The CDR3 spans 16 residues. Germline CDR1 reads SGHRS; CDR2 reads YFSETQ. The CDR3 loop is CASSWTRGQGTYEQYF. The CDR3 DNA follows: TGCGCCAGCAGCTGGACTCGGGGACAGGGTACCTACGAGCAGTACTTC.

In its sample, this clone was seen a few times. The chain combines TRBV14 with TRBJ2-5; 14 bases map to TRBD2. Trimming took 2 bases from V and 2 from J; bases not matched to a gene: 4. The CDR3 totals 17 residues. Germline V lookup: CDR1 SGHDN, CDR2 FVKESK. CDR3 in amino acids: CASSQPGLAGAQETQYF. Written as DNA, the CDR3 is TGTGCCAGCAGCCAACCGGGACTAGCGGGAGCACAAGAGACCCAGTACTTC.

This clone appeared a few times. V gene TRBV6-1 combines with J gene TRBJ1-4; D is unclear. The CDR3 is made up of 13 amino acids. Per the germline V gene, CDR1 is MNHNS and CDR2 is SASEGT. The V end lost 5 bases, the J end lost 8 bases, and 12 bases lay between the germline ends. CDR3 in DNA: TGTGCCAGCAGTCTAGACCCCAAGGAAAAACTGTTTTTT. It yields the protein CASSLDPKEKLFF.

The CDR3 DNA is TGTGCCAGCAGGACTAGCGGGGACTACGAGCAGTACTTC. It codes for CASRTSGDYEQYF. J is TRBJ2-7 and V is TRBV2; TRBD2 aligns across 11 bases. J gave up 3 bases and V 6 bases, and 1 base lay outside the gene matches. The germline gives CDR1 SNHLY, CDR2 FYNNEI. This CDR3 contains 13 residues.

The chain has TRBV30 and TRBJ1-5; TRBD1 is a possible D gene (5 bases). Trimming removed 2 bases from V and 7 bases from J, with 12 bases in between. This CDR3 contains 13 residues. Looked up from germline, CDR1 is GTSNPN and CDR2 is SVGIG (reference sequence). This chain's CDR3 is CAWSQGWLQPQHF. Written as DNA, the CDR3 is TGTGCCTGGAGTCAGGGTTGGTTGCAGCCCCAGCATTTT.

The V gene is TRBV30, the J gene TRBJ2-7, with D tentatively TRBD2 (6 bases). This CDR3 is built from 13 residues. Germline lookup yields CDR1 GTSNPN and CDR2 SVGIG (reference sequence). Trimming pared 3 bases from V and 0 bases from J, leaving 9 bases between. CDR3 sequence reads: CAWSRRDSYEQYF. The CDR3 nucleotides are TGTGCCTGGAGCCGGCGGGACTCCTACGAGCAGTACTTC.

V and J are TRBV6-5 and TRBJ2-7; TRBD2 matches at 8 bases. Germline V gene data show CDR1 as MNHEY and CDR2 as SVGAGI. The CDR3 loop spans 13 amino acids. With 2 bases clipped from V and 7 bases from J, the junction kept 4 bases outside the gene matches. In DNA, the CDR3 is TGTGCCAGCAGTTACCGGGCGGGAGGTGAGCAGTACTTC. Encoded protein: CASSYRAGGEQYF.

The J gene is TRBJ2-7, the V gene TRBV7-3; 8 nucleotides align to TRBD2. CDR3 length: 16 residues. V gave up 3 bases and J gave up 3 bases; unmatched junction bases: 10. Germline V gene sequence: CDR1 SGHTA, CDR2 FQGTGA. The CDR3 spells CASSLGPAGDGYEQYF. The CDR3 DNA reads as TGTGCCAGCAGCTTGGGGCCAGCGGGGGACGGCTACGAGCAGTACTTC.

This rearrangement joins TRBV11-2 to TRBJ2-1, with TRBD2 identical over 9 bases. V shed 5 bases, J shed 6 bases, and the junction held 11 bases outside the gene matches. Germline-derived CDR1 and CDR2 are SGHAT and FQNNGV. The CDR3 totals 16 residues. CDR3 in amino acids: CASSHRSGRLGNEQFF. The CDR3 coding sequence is TGTGCCAGCAGCCACCGCAGCGGGAGGCTTGGCAATGAGCAGTTCTTC.

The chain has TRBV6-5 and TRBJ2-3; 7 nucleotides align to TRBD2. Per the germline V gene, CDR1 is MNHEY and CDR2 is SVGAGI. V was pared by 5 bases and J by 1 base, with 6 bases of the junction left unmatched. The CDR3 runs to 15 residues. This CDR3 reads CASSPSGEGTDTQYF. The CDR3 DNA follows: TGTGCCAGCAGTCCGAGCGGGGAGGGCACAGATACGCAGTATTTT.

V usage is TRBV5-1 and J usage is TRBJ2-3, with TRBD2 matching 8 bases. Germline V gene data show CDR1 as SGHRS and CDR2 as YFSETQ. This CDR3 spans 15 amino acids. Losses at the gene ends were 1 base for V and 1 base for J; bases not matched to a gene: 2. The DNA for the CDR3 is TGCGCCAGCAGCTTGCCGCGGGAGGGCACAGATACGCAGTATTTT. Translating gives CASSLPREGTDTQYF. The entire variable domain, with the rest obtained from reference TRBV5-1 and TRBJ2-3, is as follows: KAGVTQTPRYLIKTRGQQVTLSCSPISGHRSVSWYQQTPGQGLQFLFEYFSETQRNKGNFPGRFSGRQFSNSRSEMNVSTLELGDSALYLCASSLPREGTDTQYFGPGTRLTVL.

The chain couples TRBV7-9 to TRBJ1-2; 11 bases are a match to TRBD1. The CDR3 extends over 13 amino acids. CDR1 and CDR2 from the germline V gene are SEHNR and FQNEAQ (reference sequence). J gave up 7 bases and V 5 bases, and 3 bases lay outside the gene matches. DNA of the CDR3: TGTGCCAGCAGCGCCGGGACAGGGGGTGGCTACACCTTC. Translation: CASSAGTGGGYTF.